Shown below are 24 T cell receptor beta chains from a single sample sequenced in a study of CD8 T cells in ankylosing spondylitis (dated by TCRdb to the late 2010s). What the research found in general, with its limitations: Blood from ankylosing spondylitis patients appeared to be characterized by a TCR beta motif made up of under 10 highly homologous amino acid variants.

These receptors are not linked to any known antigen. Receptor amplification or capture employed 5' RACE. The reads were generated on an Illumina HiSeq 2500. TCRdb passed the public sequencing reads through fastp at Q25 and MiXCR, retaining productive beta sequences. Rows matching on CDR3 protein sequence are summarized as one entry with the most common DNA and genes. For this sample the table gives hundreds of thousands of distinct CDR3 sequences, of which around 17% were detected only once. The ten largest make up approximately 42% of the sample. The sample consisted of blood, either unsorted or a sorted T cell fraction (not recorded which). All receptors derive from a male donor with ankylosing spondylitis.

This clonotype was detected many times. The chain has TRBV20-1 and TRBJ2-7, with D possibly TRBD2 on 6 matching bases. V was trimmed by 0 bases and J by 1 base, leaving 10 bases between them. The CDR3 is made up of 14 amino acids. Per germline, CDR1 DFQATT and CDR2 SNEGSKA (reference sequence). CDR3 residues: CSARDHGGSYEQYF. CDR3 coding DNA: TGCAGTGCTAGAGACCACGGGGGTTCCTACGAGCAGTACTTC.

V and J are TRBV6-5 and TRBJ2-1, with D unresolved. V lost 2 bases and J lost 5, with 13 bases in between. This CDR3 is built from 15 residues. Germline CDR1 MNHEY, CDR2 SVGAGI. The CDR3 is CASSYMSRPDNEQFF. CDR3 bases: TGTGCCAGCAGTTACATGAGCAGGCCCGACAATGAGCAGTTCTTC.

The rearrangement uses TRBV12-3 or TRBV12-4 and TRBJ1-2; 11 bases agree with TRBD1. The CDR3 spans 16 residues. With 6 bases clipped from V and 5 bases from J, the junction kept 11 bases outside the gene matches. CDR3 region: CASRNTGTGGWYGYTF. Written as DNA, the CDR3 is TGTGCCAGCAGGAATACCGGGACAGGGGGTTGGTATGGCTACACCTTC.

This rearrangement joins TRBV4-2 to TRBJ2-1; tentative D call: TRBD2 (6 bases). Germline CDR1 is LGHNA and CDR2 is YNFKEQ. The V end was cut by 1 base, the J end by 4 bases, with 8 bases between. The CDR3 runs 14 residues. The CDR3 protein is CASSQALAYNEQFF. The CDR3 region has the DNA TGTGCCAGCAGCCAAGCCCTAGCGTACAATGAGCAGTTCTTC.

The chain joins TRBV7-9 to TRBJ1-5; no reliable D call. CDR3 length equals 12 residues. Trimming took off 1 base at V and 4 bases at J, with 2 bases between the two ends. CDR1 is SEHNR, CDR2 FQNEAQ, per germline (reference sequence). CDR3 nucleotides: TGTGCCAGCAGCTTAGTGAATCAGCCCCAGCATTTT. Its translation is CASSLVNQPQHF.

This clonotype was recorded a few times. The rearrangement uses TRBV7-9 and TRBJ2-2; a weak D match, TRBD1 (6 bases). This CDR3 is built from 14 residues. Germline loops: CDR1 SEHNR, CDR2 FQNEAQ (reference sequence). V lost 6 bases, J lost 2 bases, and 10 bases lay in between. The CDR3 sequence: CASRRDTNTGELFF. The CDR3 DNA reads TGTGCCAGCAGACGGGACACAAACACCGGGGAGCTGTTTTTT.

V usage is TRBV2 and J usage is TRBJ1-2; D unresolved. The CDR3 contains 14 residues. V lost 4 bases and J lost 0, with 9 bases in between. Germline values: CDR1 SNHLY, CDR2 FYNNEI. CDR3 sequence: CASSVGQANYGYTF. In DNA, the CDR3 is TGTGCCAGCAGTGTGGGCCAGGCTAACTATGGCTACACCTTC.

This clonotype has more than one count but fewer than ten. The CDR3, as DNA: TGCGCCAGCACCCACCTTGGGGCAGAACTACCGAACACCGGGGAGCTGTTTTTT. It translates to CASTHLGAELPNTGELFF. The chain has TRBV10-2 and TRBJ2-2, with TRBD1 as a possible D gene (5 bases). The CDR3 runs to 18 residues. V was pared by 7 bases and J by 0 bases, with 21 bases between. Germline values: CDR1 WSHSY, CDR2 SAAADI.

This chain connects TRBV4-3 to TRBJ2-3; 10 bases match TRBD2. Germline V CDR1 and CDR2: LGHNA, YSLEER. The ends lost 0 bases at V and 11 bases at J; junction bases unmatched: 14. The CDR3 has 17 amino acids. The CDR3 nucleotides read TGCGCCAGCAGCCAAGATGGTCCTAGCGGGAGCCAGGGGGTGCAGTATTTT. Translation gives CASSQDGPSGSQGVQYF.

This clonotype has at least ten counts. This sequence joins TRBV11-2 and TRBJ2-1; D is uncertain. The CDR3 covers 13 residues. Trimming took off 0 bases at V and 8 bases at J, with 8 bases between the two ends. Per germline, CDR1 SGHAT and CDR2 FQNNGV. CDR3 in DNA: TGTGCCAGCAGCTTAGACGTCTTAGATGAGCAGTTCTTC. This encodes CASSLDVLDEQFF.

The sample holds many counts of this clonotype. This chain joins TRBV5-1 and TRBJ2-1; 8 nucleotides match TRBD2. V lost 5 bases to trimming and J lost 4 bases; unmatched junction nucleotides: 8. The CDR3 is made up of 15 amino acids. Per germline, CDR1 SGHRS and CDR2 YFSETQ. The CDR3, as DNA: TGCGCCAGCAGTGGGGGGACTAGTTCGTACAATGAGCAGTTCTTC. Its protein is CASSGGTSSYNEQFF.

V is TRBV11-2 and J is TRBJ2-5; 12 bases are shared with TRBD2. Germline assignment: CDR1 SGHAT and CDR2 FQNNGV. The CDR3 has 16 residues. The V segment lost 5 bases and the J segment 0 bases; nucleotides outside the gene matches: 4. The CDR3 bases are TGTGCCAGCAGCACGACTAGCGGGAGTAACCAAGAGACCCAGTACTTC. It yields the protein CASSTTSGSNQETQYF.

This clonotype has more than one count but fewer than ten. V gene TRBV25-1 combines with J gene TRBJ2-1; TRBD2 matches 8 bases. The CDR3 runs to 17 residues. Germline V gene data show CDR1 as MGHDK and CDR2 as SYGVNS. The ends lost 2 bases at V and 7 bases at J; junction bases unmatched: 13. The CDR3 DNA reads TGTGCCAGCAGTGAAATGGGGTGGGGGACGGGGGGGAATGAGCAGTTCTTC. Translation: CASSEMGWGTGGNEQFF.

This chain joins TRBV6-5 and TRBJ2-2; the D gene is possibly TRBD1 (6 bases). Germline values: CDR1 MNHEY, CDR2 SVGAGI. There are 14 residues in the CDR3. The ends were cut back, 3 bases at V and 5 bases at J, with 10 bases in the middle. The CDR3, as DNA: TGTGCCAGCAGTTATGGCAGGGGAACCGGGGAGCTGTTTTTT. Protein: CASSYGRGTGELFF.

This clonotype was seen a few times. The genes are TRBV5-6 and TRBJ1-5, with a possible D match to TRBD1 (5 bases). Germline V gives CDR1 SGHDT, CDR2 YYEEEE. The length of the CDR3 is 15 residues. V was trimmed by 2 bases and J by 4 bases, leaving 13 bases between them. The CDR3 DNA follows: TGTGCCAGCAGCTTCGATTCCAGGGTAAATCAGCCCCAGCATTTT. Amino acids: CASSFDSRVNQPQHF.

V usage is TRBV9 and J usage is TRBJ2-7, with D perhaps matching TRBD2 (6 bases). This CDR3 comprises 16 residues. CDR1 and CDR2 (germline): SGDLS, YYNGEE. The V end lost 4 bases, the J end lost 1 base, and 18 bases lay between the germline ends. The CDR3 reads CASSPYPGLSSYEQYF. CDR3 nucleotide sequence: TGTGCCAGCAGCCCCTACCCGGGACTCTCGTCCTACGAGCAGTACTTC.

Only a few counts were recorded for this clonotype. J is TRBJ2-5 and V is TRBV6-2 or TRBV6-3, with TRBD2 matching over 12 bases. Unmatched junction bases numbered 5, after V lost 10 bases and J lost 5 bases. CDR1 is MNHEY, CDR2 SVGEGT, per germline. This CDR3 region has 13 residues. Here the CDR3 reads CATRTSGTETQYF. DNA of the CDR3: TGTGCCACCCGGACTAGCGGGACGGAGACCCAGTACTTC.

The rearrangement joins TRBV20-1 to TRBJ2-7; the D is unclear. The germline V and J ends were trimmed by 3 bases and 1 base, with 10 bases remaining between them. The CDR3 totals 13 residues. The germline V gene has CDR1 DFQATT and CDR2 SNEGSKA (reference sequence). Written as DNA, the CDR3 is TGCAGTGCTAGGGCGGCAGGATCCTACGAGCAGTACTTC. This gives the protein CSARAAGSYEQYF.

The chain joins TRBV27 to TRBJ1-1; 8 bases line up with TRBD1. Germline CDR1 and CDR2: MNHEY and SMNVEV (reference sequence). The CDR3 spans 13 residues. J lost 3 bases, V lost 8 bases, and 5 bases had no gene match. In DNA, the CDR3 is TGTGCCAGCTTTGTACAGGGGGACACTGAAGCTTTCTTT. It translates to CASFVQGDTEAFF.

This clonotype was found a few times. CDR3 region: CASSLVDGGEQYF. The CDR3 nucleotides are TGTGCCAGCAGCTTAGTTGACGGGGGGGAGCAGTACTTC. The V call is TRBV7-9, the J call TRBJ2-7, with TRBD2 matching 7 bases. The CDR3 runs 13 residues. Trimming at V came to 1 base and at J to 7 bases, leaving 4 bases not matched to a gene. Per germline, CDR1 SEHNR and CDR2 FQNEAQ (reference sequence).

This clonotype appeared a few times. This sequence joins TRBV6-1 and TRBJ2-7; D may correspond to TRBD1 or TRBD2 (5 bases each). V lost 4 bases to trimming and J lost 2 bases, with 12 bases between them. The germline gives CDR1 MNHNS, CDR2 SASEGT. CDR3 length: 14 residues. The CDR3 loop reads CASSAWDVTYEQYF. CDR3 DNA sequence: TGTGCCAGCAGTGCATGGGACGTAACCTACGAGCAGTACTTC.

This rearrangement joins TRBV15 to TRBJ2-3; no firm D call. CDR1 is LNHNV and CDR2 is YYDKDF in the germline V gene (reference sequence). V lost 0 bases and J 2 bases, leaving 6 bases between the germline ends. This CDR3 comprises 14 residues. CDR3 sequence (DNA): TGTGCCACCAGCAGAGATCTTCCCACAGATACGCAGTATTTT. Translation gives CATSRDLPTDTQYF.

The chain links TRBV9 to TRBJ2-3; 7 bases match TRBD2. The CDR3 consists of 15 residues. Trimming cost V 0 bases and J 4 bases; bases outside gene matches: 5. Germline CDR1 and CDR2: SGDLS and YYNGEE. The CDR3 DNA sequence: TGTGCCAGCAGCGTAGGGAGCGGGAAGGCAGATACGCAGTATTTT. Amino acid sequence: CASSVGSGKADTQYF.

In its sample, this clonotype was seen a few times. The chain is built from TRBV29-1 and TRBJ2-3; 8 nucleotides align to TRBD2. There are 12 residues in the CDR3. The germline V gene has CDR1 SQVTM and CDR2 ANQGSEA. V lost 7 bases, J lost 4 bases, and 4 bases stayed unmatched. The CDR3 DNA reads TGCAGCGGGGTCGGGGGGGCAGATACGCAGTATTTT. It is translated as CSGVGGADTQYF.